This T cell receptor beta chain was sequenced in a study of T cells in narcolepsy. Study-wide background: Donors had narcolepsy type 1 or type 2, or were healthy controls.

General observations from the study: Blood of same and different patients, but not healthy controls, reportedly held recurring autoreactive clonotypes. Autoreactive HCRT-specific and TRIB2-specific clonotypes were marked in same-patient CSF-versus-blood CD4+ comparisons.

Sequenced by immunoSEQ multiplex PCR; TCRdb stores in-frame clones only, minus some. The repertoire includes approximately 800 clones, around 28% of them detected once, and more than 50% sits in the top ten. The CDR3 is 14 amino acids. V was trimmed by 8 bases and J by 7 bases, leaving 19 bases between them. This clone was seen a few times. Its antigen remains unknown. This clonotype was obtained from a human donor with narcolepsy. J is TRBJ1-5 and V is TRBV5-3; D is perhaps TRBD1 (6 bases). TRBV5-3 has ORF status, its function being uncertain. The sequenced material came from cultured CD8+ T cells from cerebrospinal fluid. CDR3 in DNA: TGTGCCAGCAGCCAAGGACAGACACCCCAGCCCCAGCATTTT. This gives the protein CASSQGQTPQPQHF.